The 25 T cell receptor beta chains below come from one sample, sequenced in a study of shared clonotypes between healthy human individuals. The protocol was immunoSEQ multiplex PCR, while the TCRdb copy is restricted to in-frame clones and leaves out a portion. The sample holds some 2,000,000 clones, 90% to 96% seen once. Sequencing was done on a sample of naive CD4+ T cells sorted from blood. Subset in this sample: CD45RA+ positively selected. Every receptor here comes from a man between 18 and 35 years old in good health.

The rearrangement links TRBV6-1 to TRBJ2-3; D tentatively reads TRBD1 or TRBD2 (5 bases each). CDR3 length equals 11 residues. V lost 7 bases, J lost 9 bases, and 11 bases lay in between. Germline V gene data show CDR1 as MNHNS and CDR2 as SASEGT. CDR3 in amino acids: CASMGEYTQYF. CDR3 DNA sequence: TGTGCCAGCATGGGGGAGTACACGCAGTATTTT.

This sequence joins TRBV19 and TRBJ2-3, with TRBD2 identical over 16 bases. With 6 bases clipped from V and 1 base from J, the junction kept 7 bases outside the gene matches. Germline CDR1 is LNHDA and CDR2 is SQIVND (reference sequence). The CDR3 length is 18 residues. In DNA, the CDR3 is TGTGCCAGTAGCCCCGGGACTAGCGGGAGGGTCGGCACAGATACGCAGTATTTT. Residues: CASSPGTSGRVGTDTQYF.

The J gene is TRBJ1-1, the V gene TRBV6-5, with TRBD1 as a possible D gene (5 bases). Trimming took off 6 bases at V and 11 bases at J, with 13 bases between the two ends. The CDR3 length is 11 residues. CDR1 and CDR2 (germline): MNHEY, SVGAGI. CDR3 coding DNA: TGTGCCAGCAGGGAAACAGGTGTGGCTTTCTTT. Amino acid sequence: CASRETGVAFF.

The V call is TRBV12-5, the J call TRBJ2-5, with D maybe TRBD2 (6 bases). CDR3 length: 17 residues. The germline gives CDR1 LGHNT, CDR2 FRNRAP. The V and J ends lost 5 bases and 2 bases respectively, with 21 bases between them. CDR3 sequence reads: CASGTFWTTHIQETQYF. The CDR3 DNA sequence: TGTGCTAGTGGTACCTTCTGGACTACCCATATTCAAGAGACCCAGTACTTC.

The gene calls are TRBV7-3 and TRBJ1-2, with D perhaps TRBD1 (6 bases). CDR3 length: 18 amino acids. The V gene's germline CDR1 is SGHTA and CDR2 FQGTGA. Trimming cost V 5 bases and J 4 bases, with 26 bases left between them. The CDR3 here is CASSPTPMDGGGGYGYTF. CDR3 coding DNA: TGTGCCAGCAGCCCCACCCCAATGGACGGGGGCGGTGGCTATGGCTACACCTTC.

This clone has a single count. The chain combines TRBV28 with TRBJ2-3, with D perhaps matching TRBD2 (6 bases). V shed 11 bases and J shed 1 base, with 16 bases lying between them. The CDR3 runs to 14 residues. Germline V lookup: CDR1 MDHEN, CDR2 SYDVKM. The CDR3 sequence: CAGGSSGGTDTQYF. The CDR3 DNA is TGTGCCGGGGGGAGTAGCGGAGGCACAGATACGCAGTATTTT.

V is TRBV7-9 and J is TRBJ1-2, with D unclear. The germline V and J ends were trimmed by 5 bases and 4 bases, with 14 bases remaining between them. Germline values: CDR1 SEHNR, CDR2 FQNEAQ (reference sequence). CDR3 size: 14 residues. The CDR3 loop reads CASSRLGGTYGYTF. The CDR3 region has the DNA TGTGCCAGCAGCCGTTTAGGAGGAACCTATGGCTACACCTTC.

The V call is TRBV27, the J call TRBJ1-5; a possible D gene is TRBD1 (6 bases). The CDR3 contains 14 residues. Trimming cost V 1 base and J 7 bases, with 11 bases left between them. Looked up from germline, CDR1 is MNHEY and CDR2 is SMNVEV (reference sequence). The CDR3 DNA reads as TGTGCCAGCAGTTTATTGGGGGCCCGGCAGCCCCAGCATTTT. Protein product: CASSLLGARQPQHF.

This clone was counted a single time. Here the CDR3 DNA reads TGTGCCAGTAGTAGACAGGGGAAGAATGAAAAACTGTTTTTT. Protein product: CASSRQGKNEKLFF. This chain joins TRBV19 and TRBJ1-4; 8 bases match TRBD1. The CDR3 has 14 amino acids. J was trimmed by 5 bases and V by 4 bases; bases with no gene match: 3. Germline V lookup: CDR1 LNHDA, CDR2 SQIVND (reference sequence). The entire variable domain, with the rest obtained from reference TRBV19 and TRBJ1-4, is as follows: DGGITQSPKYLFRKEGQNVTLSCEQNLNHDAMYWYRQDPGQGLRLIYYSQIVNDFQKGDIAEGYSVSREKKESFPLTVTSAQKNPTAFYLCASSRQGKNEKLFFGSGTQLSVL.

V gene TRBV19 combines with J gene TRBJ1-2; unclear D gene. Between the trimmed V and J ends, which lost 6 bases and 8 bases, there was a span of 10 bases. Per germline, CDR1 LNHDA and CDR2 SQIVND (reference sequence). The CDR3 is made up of 11 amino acids. The CDR3 DNA sequence: TGTGCCAGTAGCACTTTCGGGGGCTACACCTTC. This sequence encodes CASSTFGGYTF.

The chain couples TRBV7-2 to TRBJ2-1; D is unclear. Germline loops: CDR1 SGHTA, CDR2 FQGNSA. Between the trimmed V and J ends, which lost 3 bases and 0 bases, there was a span of 9 bases. This CDR3 comprises 15 residues. CDR3 sequence: CASSLPKSSYNEQFF. The DNA of the CDR3 is TGTGCCAGCAGCTTGCCAAAAAGCTCCTACAATGAGCAGTTCTTC. Together with reference TRBV7-2 and TRBJ2-1, the CDR3 gives the full variable domain: GAGVSQSPSNKVTEKGKDVELRCDPISGHTALYWYRQSLGQGLEFLIYFQGNSAPDKSGLPSDRFSAERTGGSVSTLTIQRTQQEDSAVYLCASSLPKSSYNEQFFGPGTRLTVL.

With regard to this clone: Within the sample, other DNA sequences also encode this same CDR3. The chain links TRBV5-4 to TRBJ2-5; 7 positions match TRBD1. Germline V gene sequence: CDR1 SGHNT, CDR2 YYREEE (reference sequence). V lost 2 bases to trimming and J lost 3 bases; unmatched junction nucleotides: 4. The CDR3 totals 14 residues. As DNA, the CDR3 is TGTGCCAGCAGCTTAATTGACAGGGAAGAGACCCAGTACTTC. Translation gives CASSLIDREETQYF.

The CDR3 DNA sequence: TGTGCCAGCAGTGAAGCGGGGCCTAATGAAAAACTGTTTTTT. Translated: CASSEAGPNEKLFF. The chain carries TRBV25-1 and TRBJ1-4, with D perhaps TRBD1 (5 bases). The germline V gene has CDR1 MGHDK and CDR2 SYGVNS. V lost 2 bases and J 3 bases, leaving 7 bases between the germline ends. The CDR3 contains 14 residues.

The DNA for the CDR3 is TGTGCCACCAGCAGAGATTATGTGAACACTGAAGCTTTCTTT. Protein: CATSRDYVNTEAFF. The genes are TRBV15 and TRBJ1-1; D remains ambiguous. V was trimmed by 0 bases and J by 0 bases, leaving 5 bases between them. The CDR3 consists of 14 residues. Germline V lookup: CDR1 LNHNV, CDR2 YYDKDF (reference sequence).

A word on this clone: At one end the junction does not follow the germline gene, possibly because of a read error. The CDR3 sequence is CASSARGVGQGSYNKQFF. For the CDR3, the DNA is TGTGCCAGCAGCGCCCGGGGAGTGGGGCAGGGATCCTACAATAAGCAGTTCTTC. The J gene is TRBJ2-1, the V gene TRBV9; possibly TRBD1 or TRBD2 for D (5 bases each). Germline assignment: CDR1 SGDLS and CDR2 YYNGEE. The CDR3 has 18 amino acids.

The rearrangement links TRBV27 to TRBJ1-2, with 7 bases that match TRBD1. The CDR3 has 14 residues. The germline CDR1 and CDR2 sequences are MNHEY and SMNVEV (reference sequence). The ends lost 0 bases at V and 10 bases at J; junction bases unmatched: 8. The DNA for the CDR3 is TGTGCCAGCAGTTTATCGGACAGGTTAGGTGACTACACCTTC. This codes for CASSLSDRLGDYTF.

The chain uses TRBV5-6 and TRBJ1-1; D is undetermined. The ends were cut back, 1 base at V and 8 bases at J, with 3 bases in the middle. The CDR3 is 10 amino acids. From germline, CDR1 is SGHDT and CDR2 YYEEEE. The CDR3 bases are TGTGCCAGCAGCTTGCGGGAAGCTTTCTTT. Its protein is CASSLREAFF.

The rearrangement uses TRBV28 and TRBJ2-5; 12 bases line up with TRBD2. CDR3 size: 14 residues. Germline V gives CDR1 MDHEN, CDR2 SYDVKM. V shed 5 bases and J 5 bases; nucleotides not matched to a gene: 3. CDR3 residues: CASSPTSGGETQYF. CDR3 bases: TGTGCCAGCAGTCCGACTAGCGGGGGCGAGACCCAGTACTTC.

The V gene is TRBV5-1, the J gene TRBJ2-7; 8 nucleotides align to TRBD1. The V gene end was trimmed by 8 bases and the J gene end by 0 bases; junction bases not matched to a gene: 7. CDR3 length equals 14 residues. Germline loops: CDR1 SGHRS, CDR2 YFSETQ. The CDR3 bases are TGCGCCAGTAGCCGGGACAGGAACTCCTACGAGCAGTACTTC. This translates into CASSRDRNSYEQYF.

Notes on this clone: Additional DNA sequences in this sample encode the identical CDR3. The gene calls are TRBV20-1 and TRBJ2-5; D not certain. This CDR3 is 10 amino acids long. Germline-derived CDR1 and CDR2 are DFQATT and SNEGSKA (reference sequence). The V end lost 5 bases, the J end lost 3 bases, and 4 bases lay between the germline ends. The DNA of the CDR3 is TGCAGTGCTCAGAAAGAGACCCAGTACTTC. Amino acid sequence: CSAQKETQYF.

The chain joins TRBV5-1 to TRBJ1-4; D gene unclear. Germline lookup yields CDR1 SGHRS and CDR2 YFSETQ. With 2 bases removed from V and 7 bases from J, the gap between germline ends came to 12 bases. The CDR3 length is 14 residues. The DNA of the CDR3 is TGCGCCAGCAGCTTCTCCGGGTCGGTTGAAAAACTGTTTTTT. Translated, it gives CASSFSGSVEKLFF.

The rearrangement joins TRBV2 to TRBJ1-3; tentative D call: TRBD1 (5 bases). Germline assignment: CDR1 SNHLY and CDR2 FYNNEI. V lost 2 bases to trimming and J lost 2 bases, with 10 bases between them. This CDR3 spans 15 amino acids. The CDR3, as DNA: TGTGCCAGCAGTGAACCGGCAGGGCCTGGAAACACCATATATTTT. This translates into CASSEPAGPGNTIYF.

The V gene is TRBV5-1, the J gene TRBJ2-5, with D maybe TRBD2 (6 bases). CDR1 and CDR2 (germline): SGHRS, YFSETQ. The CDR3 loop spans 15 amino acids. Trimming took off 4 bases at V and 5 bases at J, with 18 bases between the two ends. DNA of the CDR3: TGCGCCAGCAGCCTCGCTGGGGGGAGTAGGGAGACCCAGTACTTC. This encodes CASSLAGGSRETQYF.

This chain joins TRBV29-1 and TRBJ2-1, with 11 bases fitting TRBD1. Germline loops: CDR1 SQVTM, CDR2 ANQGSEA. J gave up 4 bases and V 3 bases, and 5 bases lay outside the gene matches. The CDR3 runs to 15 residues. CDR3: CSVEGQGGRYNEQFF. CDR3 DNA: TGCAGCGTTGAGGGACAGGGGGGACGGTACAATGAGCAGTTCTTC.

This clone was seen only a few times. The rearrangement joins TRBV7-6 to TRBJ1-2, with D perhaps TRBD1 (5 bases). Trimming took off 4 bases at V and 6 bases at J, with 12 bases between the two ends. The CDR3 spans 13 residues. In germline, CDR1 is SGHVS, CDR2 FNYEAQ. This CDR3 is CASSSQGVDGYTF. The CDR3 DNA reads as TGTGCCAGCAGCTCCCAGGGCGTAGATGGCTACACCTTC.